This T cell receptor beta chain appears in the sequencing data of a study of shared clonotypes between healthy human individuals. Broader study findings: Non-shared clonotypes had lower generation probabilities than clonotypes shared by all four sorted-subset donors.

The CDR3 has 12 residues. Germline V lookup: CDR1 MNHNS, CDR2 SASEGT. Trimming removed 4 bases from V and 4 bases from J; junction bases left unmatched: 0. The authors split each subset's genomic DNA evenly across several immunoSEQ plates. TCRdb's copy holds only in-frame clones and misses some; the assay was immunoSEQ multiplex PCR. This repertoire shows approximately 940,000 clones, 60% to 85% found once; its top ten account for about 1.5%. On this clone: As yet, its antigen is unknown.

This sequence originates from a young man in good health. The genes are TRBV6-1 and TRBJ2-7; the match to TRBD1 covers 8 bases. Sequencing was carried out using memory CD4+ T cells sorted from blood. Subset in this sample: CD45RA-negative fraction. This CDR3 reads CASSGQGYEQYF. The CDR3 bases are TGTGCCAGCAGTGGACAGGGGTACGAGCAGTACTTC.